What follows are 8 T cell receptor beta chains derived from one specimen sequenced in a study of blood T cell repertoires in COVID-19. Profiling relied on immunoSEQ multiplex PCR, and the TCRdb table lists in-frame clones only, not all of them. Among around 64,000 clones listed, roughly 91% were seen once. Source material: peripheral blood. The receptor set was obtained from a human donor in a cohort sampled during active COVID-19.

The V gene is TRBV18, the J gene TRBJ1-5, with 9 nucleotides matching TRBD1. Trimming at V came to 6 bases and at J to 9 bases, leaving 12 bases not matched to a gene. Germline V gene data show CDR1 as KGHSH and CDR2 as LQKENI. CDR3 length: 15 residues. The CDR3: CASSLRGQGYGPQHF. The CDR3 coding sequence is TGTGCCAGCTCGCTGAGGGGACAGGGATATGGGCCCCAGCATTTT.

This clone was seen just once. The V and J genes are TRBV2 and TRBJ2-5; TRBD2 matches 11 bases. The ends lost 11 bases at V and 3 bases at J; junction bases unmatched: 17. Germline CDR1 and CDR2: SNHLY and FYNNEI. CDR3 length equals 17 residues. CDR3 nucleotides: TGTGCCGGAGGGGGACTATACGGGACTAGCGGTGAAGAGACCCAGTACTTC. This sequence encodes CAGGGLYGTSGEETQYF.

J is TRBJ2-1 and V is TRBV11-3; 9 positions agree with TRBD2. The V gene end was trimmed by 4 bases and the J gene end by 10 bases; junction bases not matched to a gene: 8. Germline CDR1 and CDR2: SGHNT and YENEEA. This CDR3 is 14 amino acids long. The CDR3 reads CASSSGLALGEQFF. CDR3 sequence (DNA): TGTGCCAGCAGCTCGGGACTAGCCTTGGGCGAGCAGTTCTTC.

The J gene is TRBJ2-3, the V gene TRBV29-1; D unclear. The CDR3 has 11 residues. V was cut by 5 bases and J by 0 bases, with 3 bases left in between. Per the germline V gene, CDR1 is SQVTM and CDR2 is ANQGSEA. CDR3 in amino acids: CSVLSTDTQYF. CDR3 bases: TGCAGCGTTCTGAGCACAGATACGCAGTATTTT.

This rearrangement joins TRBV6-6 to TRBJ1-1; D call uncertain. CDR1 MNHNY and CDR2 SVGAGI come from the germline V gene (reference sequence). V lost 5 bases and J lost 3, with 10 bases in between. CDR3 length equals 13 residues. The CDR3 bases are TGTGCCAGCAGTCGAATTTACTACACTGAAGCTTTCTTT. It translates to CASSRIYYTEAFF.

J is TRBJ2-7 and V is TRBV28; 10 bases fit TRBD1. CDR3 size: 15 residues. Germline-derived CDR1 and CDR2 are MDHEN and SYDVKM. The ends lost 6 bases at V and 4 bases at J; junction bases unmatched: 9. Here the CDR3 reads CASRSPGTGVYEQYF. In DNA form, the CDR3 reads TGTGCCAGCAGATCCCCCGGGACAGGGGTGTACGAGCAGTACTTC.

The V call is TRBV6-5, the J call TRBJ1-1; 7 bases align to TRBD1. The CDR3 runs to 15 residues. The V gene end was trimmed by 0 bases and the J gene end by 5 bases; junction bases not matched to a gene: 6. CDR1 is MNHEY and CDR2 is SVGAGI in the germline V gene. The CDR3 DNA is TGTGCCAGCAGTTACTCCACAGGGGCGATGACTGAAGCTTTCTTT. Protein sequence: CASSYSTGAMTEAFF.

The chain recombines TRBV19 with TRBJ1-5; perhaps TRBD1 as D (5 bases). The ends were cut back, 0 bases at V and 2 bases at J, with 8 bases in the middle. The CDR3 loop spans 15 amino acids. Germline values: CDR1 LNHDA, CDR2 SQIVND (reference sequence). CDR3 sequence: CASSIDREGNQPQHF. The CDR3 nucleotides read TGTGCCAGTAGTATAGACAGGGAAGGCAATCAGCCCCAGCATTTT. The full variable domain, completed using reference TRBV19 and TRBJ1-5, is DGGITQSPKYLFRKEGQNVTLSCEQNLNHDAMYWYRQDPGQGLRLIYYSQIVNDFQKGDIAEGYSVSREKKESFPLTVTSAQKNPTAFYLCASSIDREGNQPQHFGDGTRLSIL.